This T cell receptor beta chain was recorded in a study of T cell responses to AZD1222 COVID-19 vaccine. TCRdb's copy holds only in-frame clones and misses some; the assay was immunoSEQ multiplex PCR. Of some 140,000 clones in the sample, about 91% were seen once. The CDR3 length is 14 residues. CDR1 is KGHSH and CDR2 is LQKENI in the germline V gene. Trimming removed 5 bases from V and 5 bases from J; junction bases left unmatched: 7. Here the sequenced sample was peripheral blood, taken on day 0 of AZD1222 vaccination. The clonotype was recovered from an adult in good health. The chain is built from TRBV18 and TRBJ1-1; 8 bases agree with TRBD1. The CDR3 coding sequence is TGTGCCAGCTCATCCCAGGGGGCTCGGACTGAAGCTTTCTTT. It translates to CASSSQGARTEAFF.